The T cell receptor beta chain under discussion was sequenced for a study of human T cells and chemical hapten exposure. Findings and limits, study-wide: Unchanged with DPC sensitization were TCRs above 1 in 1000 frequency.

This clonotype is classed as large (0.1 to 1%). Its antigen is currently unknown. From the RACE reads, TCRdb called clonotypes with MiXCR, one entry per CDR3 protein. The table shows roughly 24,000 distinct CDR3 sequences, with 9.4% occurring only once. Sample time point: patch test 2, 6 weeks after DPC sensitization. Treatment noted: therapeutic diphenylcyclopropenone sensitization with weekly scalp DPC. The CDR3 has 13 amino acids. Germline values: CDR1 SNHLY, CDR2 FYNNEI. Trimming pared 2 bases from V and 4 bases from J, leaving 8 bases between. The receptor was isolated from a man aged 25-40 years with alopecia areata. Some clones in this sample may be carry-over from other donors' samples. The specimen was whole blood, collected in connection with sensitization to the hapten diphenylcyclopropenone (DPC). J is TRBJ2-5 and V is TRBV2; D may be TRBD2 (6 bases). The CDR3 DNA reads TGTGCCAGCAGTGAATCGGAGGGAGAGACCCAGTACTTC. This translates into CASSESEGETQYF.